This T cell receptor beta chain was sequenced for a study of CD8+ T cells in alopecia areata. RNA was isolated and reverse transcribed to cDNA, the sequencing template. TCRdb keeps only in-frame clones here, not all; method: immunoSEQ multiplex PCR. Here the sample spans over 150,000 clones, roughly 50% being singletons. This CDR3 contains 12 residues. Trimming left V 4 bases short and J 3 bases short, with 9 bases between. Germline values: CDR1 GTSNPN, CDR2 SVGIG (reference sequence). The treatment is: oral pan-JAK inhibitor, 5-10 mg twice daily. Study conclusions and caveats: Scalp specimens additionally yield sequences from normal skin's resident alphabeta T cells.

About this clone: Its specificity is unknown.

The starting material was CD4+ T cells sorted from blood, obtained at week 24, from a patient treated with tofacitinib. V is TRBV30 and J is TRBJ1-2; the D is unclear. This clonotype was obtained from a human donor with alopecia areata. Here the CDR3 DNA reads TGTGCCTGGAAAAACCAGGACTATGGCTACACCTTC. Translating it yields CAWKNQDYGYTF.